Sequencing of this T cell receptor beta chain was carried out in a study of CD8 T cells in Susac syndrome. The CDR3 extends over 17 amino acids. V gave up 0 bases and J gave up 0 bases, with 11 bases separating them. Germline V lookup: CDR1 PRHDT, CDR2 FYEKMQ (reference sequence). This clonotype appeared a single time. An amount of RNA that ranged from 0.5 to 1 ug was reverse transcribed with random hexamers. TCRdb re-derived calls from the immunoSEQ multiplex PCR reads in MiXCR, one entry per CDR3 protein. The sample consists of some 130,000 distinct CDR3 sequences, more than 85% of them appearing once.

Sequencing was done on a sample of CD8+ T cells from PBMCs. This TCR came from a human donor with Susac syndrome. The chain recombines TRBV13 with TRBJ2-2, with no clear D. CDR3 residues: CASSLGLDLANTGELFF. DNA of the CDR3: TGTGCCAGCAGCTTAGGCTTGGACCTGGCGAACACCGGGGAGCTGTTTTTT.